The clone carrying this TCR beta chain was seen a few times. What it binds is unknown. These data come from a study of post-analysis software for immune sequencing data. In the study overall: Some patients lacked subtype; others had relapsing-remitting, secondary progressive or progressive-relapsing disease. Study-wide results and limits: Elevated frequency relative to controls characterized roughly 5 TRBV segments in patients, TRBV5-6, TRBV5-1 and TRBV20-1 among them. F measure clustering grouped samples strongly by preparation batch. Compared against controls, patients with multiple sclerosis displayed significantly lower normalized Chao1 diversity.

Prepared TCR beta cDNA libraries contained unique molecular identifiers. The authors obtained 500,000 or so cDNA molecules from approximately 1 to 10 million T cells. TCRdb re-derived calls from the PCR reads in MiXCR, one entry per CDR3 protein. Of roughly 400,000 distinct CDR3 sequences detected, 39% appear once; the ten largest clones hold approximately 7.7%. Germline CDR1 reads KGHDR; CDR2 reads SFDVKD. This CDR3 region has 15 residues. V gave up 0 bases and J gave up 7 bases, with 12 bases separating them. Source material: blood. The chain links TRBV24-1 to TRBJ2-1; D unresolved. The TCR was taken from a girl aged 2-15 years with multiple sclerosis. Written as DNA, the CDR3 is TGTGCCACCAGTGATTTGTGGGATGAACATAATGAGCAGTTCTTC. Translating gives CATSDLWDEHNEQFF.